The 5 T cell receptor beta chains reported below all come from one sample, sequenced in a study of T cell clonality in common variable immunodeficiency. Study results and limitations: In common variable immunodeficiency, TCR beta chains reportedly carried fewer deletions and N-nucleotide insertions.

Which antigens these TCRs recognize remains unknown. Generated by immunoSEQ multiplex PCR, the TCRdb table keeps only in-frame clones and is missing some. The repertoire consists of 20,000 to 25,000 clones, none detected only once. Sequences were obtained from peripheral blood mononuclear cells. These receptor sequences come from a human donor with common variable immunodeficiency.

This clone was detected many times. Sequencing ends 3 residues short of the CDR3 end; the germline J gene provides the rest. The chain links TRBV29-1 to TRBJ2-3; D gene unclear. Per the germline V gene, CDR1 is SQVTM and CDR2 is ANQGSEA. This CDR3 has 13 amino acids. Trimming left V 3 bases short and J 2 bases short, with 9 bases between. The sequenced CDR3 bases are TGCAGCGTTGAGGGCAGAAACACAGATACG. It specifies CSVEGRNTDT. In full, the CDR3 is CSVEGRNTDTQYF.

This clone was counted at least ten times. The CDR3 goes on 3 residues after the read ends, and that part is filled in from the germline J gene. The chain employs TRBV20-1 and TRBJ1-1; D gene ambiguous. V dropped 3 bases and J dropped 1 base, with 9 bases sitting between them. Per the germline V gene, CDR1 is DFQATT and CDR2 is SNEGSKA (reference sequence). This CDR3 comprises 13 residues. The sequenced part of the CDR3 DNA is TGCAGTGCTAGCGAAGACACGAACACTGAA. This codes for CSASEDTNTE. From start to end, the CDR3 is CSASEDTNTEAFF.

This clone was seen repeatedly, ten times or more. The observed sequence ends 3 residues before the CDR3 terminus, with the missing tail filled in from the germline J gene. V and J are TRBV7-2 and TRBJ1-4; D possibly corresponds to TRBD1 (5 bases). The germline CDR1 and CDR2 sequences are SGHTA and FQGNSA. V shed 1 base and J shed 7 bases, with 13 bases lying between them. This CDR3 region has 15 residues. The CDR3 protein is CASSLGAGGGEKLFF. The DNA read from the CDR3 is TGTGCCAGCAGCTTAGGGGCGGGGGGGGGTGAAAAA. The entire variable domain, with the rest obtained from reference TRBV7-2 and TRBJ1-4, is as follows: GAGVSQSPSNKVTEKGKDVELRCDPISGHTALYWYRQSLGQGLEFLIYFQGNSAPDKSGLPSDRFSAERTGGSVSTLTIQRTQQEDSAVYLCASSLGAGGGEKLFFGSGTQLSVL.

This clone was observed at least ten times. Sequencing ends 3 residues short of the CDR3 end; the germline J gene provides the rest. The chain links TRBV5-1 to TRBJ2-1; 8 bases map to TRBD2. Trimming at V came to 7 bases and at J to 0 bases, leaving 3 bases not matched to a gene. Germline V gene data show CDR1 as SGHRS and CDR2 as YFSETQ. CDR3 size: 14 residues. Incomplete CDR3 DNA: TGCGCCAGCGGCGGGGGGAGCTCCTACAATGAG. Protein product: CASGGGSSYNE. The full CDR3 protein reads CASGGGSSYNEQFF. Full variable domain (rest looked up from reference TRBV5-1 and TRBJ2-1): KAGVTQTPRYLIKTRGQQVTLSCSPISGHRSVSWYQQTPGQGLQFLFEYFSETQRNKGNFPGRFSGRQFSNSRSEMNVSTLELGDSALYLCASGGGSSYNEQFFGPGTRLTVL.

Many counts were recorded for this clone. The missing CDR3 end, 3 residues past where the read stops, is filled in from the germline J gene. The rearrangement joins TRBV4-2 to TRBJ2-1, with D unclear. Germline lookup yields CDR1 LGHNA and CDR2 YNFKEQ. This CDR3 contains 17 residues. V lost 0 bases and J lost 6, with 18 bases in between. The CDR3 region is CASSQDLRLRIGNEQFF. The CDR3 bases that were read are TGTGCCAGCAGCCAAGACCTGCGGCTACGCATAGGCAATGAG.